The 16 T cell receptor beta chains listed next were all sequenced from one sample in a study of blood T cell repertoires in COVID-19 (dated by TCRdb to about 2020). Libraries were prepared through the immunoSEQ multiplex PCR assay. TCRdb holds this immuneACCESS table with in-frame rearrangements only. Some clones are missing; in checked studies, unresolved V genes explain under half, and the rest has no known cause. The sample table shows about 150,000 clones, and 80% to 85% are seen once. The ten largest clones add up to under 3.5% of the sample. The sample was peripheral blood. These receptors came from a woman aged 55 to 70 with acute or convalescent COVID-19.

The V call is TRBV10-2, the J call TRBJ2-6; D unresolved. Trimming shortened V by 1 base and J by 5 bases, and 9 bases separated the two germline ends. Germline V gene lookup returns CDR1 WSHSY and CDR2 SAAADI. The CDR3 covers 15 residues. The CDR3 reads CASSELAERANVLTF. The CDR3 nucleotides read TGCGCCAGCAGTGAGTTGGCAGAAAGGGCCAACGTCCTGACTTTC.

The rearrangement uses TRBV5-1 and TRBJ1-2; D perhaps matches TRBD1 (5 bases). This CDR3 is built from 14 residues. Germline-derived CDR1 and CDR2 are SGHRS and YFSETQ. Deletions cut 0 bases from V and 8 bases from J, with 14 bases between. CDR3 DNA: TGCGCCAGCAGCTTGGTCGCAGGGTCCAGCGGCTACACCTTC. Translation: CASSLVAGSSGYTF.

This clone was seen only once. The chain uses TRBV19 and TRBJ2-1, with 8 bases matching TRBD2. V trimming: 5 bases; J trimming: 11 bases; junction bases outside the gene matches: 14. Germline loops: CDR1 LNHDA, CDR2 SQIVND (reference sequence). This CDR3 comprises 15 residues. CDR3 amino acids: CASSQAGGPPSKQFF. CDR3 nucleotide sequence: TGTGCCAGTAGTCAGGCGGGGGGTCCTCCCTCGAAGCAGTTCTTC. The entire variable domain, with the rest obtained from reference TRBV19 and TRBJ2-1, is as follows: DGGITQSPKYLFRKEGQNVTLSCEQNLNHDAMYWYRQDPGQGLRLIYYSQIVNDFQKGDIAEGYSVSREKKESFPLTVTSAQKNPTAFYLCASSQAGGPPSKQFFGPGTRLTVL.

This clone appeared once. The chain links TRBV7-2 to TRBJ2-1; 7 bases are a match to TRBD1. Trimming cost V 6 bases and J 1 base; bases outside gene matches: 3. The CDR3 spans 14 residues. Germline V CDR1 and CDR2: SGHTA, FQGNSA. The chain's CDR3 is CASSKQGSYNEQFF. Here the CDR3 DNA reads TGTGCCAGCAGTAAACAGGGGTCCTACAATGAGCAGTTCTTC.

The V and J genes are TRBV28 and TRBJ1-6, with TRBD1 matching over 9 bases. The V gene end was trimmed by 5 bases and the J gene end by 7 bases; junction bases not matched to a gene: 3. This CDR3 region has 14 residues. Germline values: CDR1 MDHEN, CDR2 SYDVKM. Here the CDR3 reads CASSEGQGNSPLHF. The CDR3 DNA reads TGTGCCAGCAGTGAAGGACAGGGGAATTCACCCCTCCACTTT.

The CDR3 is CASSPPGQSNVNTEAFF. CDR3 nucleotide sequence: TGTGCCAGCTCACCACCTGGGCAGAGTAACGTGAACACTGAAGCTTTCTTT. The gene calls are TRBV18 and TRBJ1-1; D gene ambiguous. Germline V lookup: CDR1 KGHSH, CDR2 LQKENI. CDR3 length: 17 residues. V lost 0 bases and J 0 bases, leaving 14 bases between the germline ends.

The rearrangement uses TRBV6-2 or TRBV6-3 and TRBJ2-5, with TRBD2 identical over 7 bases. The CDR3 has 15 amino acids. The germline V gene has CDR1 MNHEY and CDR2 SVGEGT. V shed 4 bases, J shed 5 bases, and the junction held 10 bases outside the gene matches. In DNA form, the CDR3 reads TGTGCCAGCAGTTCCCCGGGAGGAGGTCAGGAGACCCAGTACTTC. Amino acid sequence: CASSSPGGGQETQYF.

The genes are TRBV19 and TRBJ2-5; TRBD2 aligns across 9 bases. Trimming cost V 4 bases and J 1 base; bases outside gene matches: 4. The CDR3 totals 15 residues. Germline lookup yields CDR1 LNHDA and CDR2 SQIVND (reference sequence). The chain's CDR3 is CASSTPTSGQETQYF. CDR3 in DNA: TGTGCCAGTAGTACCCCGACTAGCGGCCAAGAGACCCAGTACTTC.

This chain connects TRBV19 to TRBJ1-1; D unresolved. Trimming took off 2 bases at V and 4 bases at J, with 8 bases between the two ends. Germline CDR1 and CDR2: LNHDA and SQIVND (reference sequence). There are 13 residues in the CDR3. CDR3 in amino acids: CASSISAATEAFF. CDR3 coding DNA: TGTGCCAGTAGTATATCAGCGGCCACTGAAGCTTTCTTT.

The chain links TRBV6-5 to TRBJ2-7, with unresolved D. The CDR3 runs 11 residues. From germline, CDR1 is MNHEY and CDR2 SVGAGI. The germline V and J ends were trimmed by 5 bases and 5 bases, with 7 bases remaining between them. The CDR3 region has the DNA TGTGCCAGCAGTCGCCGGGACGAGCAGTACTTC. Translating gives CASSRRDEQYF.

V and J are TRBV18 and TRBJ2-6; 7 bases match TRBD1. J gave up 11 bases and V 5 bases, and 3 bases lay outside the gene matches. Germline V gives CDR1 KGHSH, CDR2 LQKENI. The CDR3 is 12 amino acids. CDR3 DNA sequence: TGTGCCAGCTCAGGGGACAGCGACGTCCTGACTTTC. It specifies CASSGDSDVLTF.

The CDR3 reads CASSIPPGTADNSPLHF. In DNA form, the CDR3 reads TGTGCCAGTAGTATACCACCAGGGACAGCCGATAATTCACCCCTCCACTTT. This chain uses TRBV19 with TRBJ1-6; 7 positions agree with TRBD1. The length of the CDR3 is 17 residues. Per germline, CDR1 LNHDA and CDR2 SQIVND (reference sequence). V lost 2 bases to trimming and J lost 5 bases; unmatched junction nucleotides: 9.

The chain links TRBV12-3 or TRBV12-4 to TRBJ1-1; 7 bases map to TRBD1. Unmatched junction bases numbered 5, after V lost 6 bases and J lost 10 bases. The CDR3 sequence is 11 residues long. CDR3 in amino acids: CASSFRQGAFF. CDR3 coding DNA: TGTGCCAGCAGCTTTAGACAGGGAGCTTTCTTT.

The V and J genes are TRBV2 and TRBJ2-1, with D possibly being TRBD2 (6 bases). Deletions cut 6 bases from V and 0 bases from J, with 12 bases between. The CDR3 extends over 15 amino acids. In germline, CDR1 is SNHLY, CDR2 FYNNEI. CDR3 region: CASRGGGRSYNEQFF. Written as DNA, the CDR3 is TGTGCCAGCAGGGGGGGTGGACGCTCCTACAATGAGCAGTTCTTC.

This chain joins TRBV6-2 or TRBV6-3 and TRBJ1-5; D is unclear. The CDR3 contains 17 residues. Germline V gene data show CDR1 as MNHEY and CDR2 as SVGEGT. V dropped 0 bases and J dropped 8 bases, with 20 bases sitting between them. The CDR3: CASSYSKVDPRGEPQHF. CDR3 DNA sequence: TGTGCCAGCAGTTACTCGAAGGTCGACCCAAGAGGAGAGCCCCAGCATTTT.

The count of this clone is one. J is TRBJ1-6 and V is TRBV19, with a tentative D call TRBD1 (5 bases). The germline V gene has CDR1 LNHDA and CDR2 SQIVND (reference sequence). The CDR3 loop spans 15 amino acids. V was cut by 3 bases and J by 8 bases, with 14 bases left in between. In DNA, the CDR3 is TGTGCCAGTAGTATTCAGGGAGGCCTTGATTCACCCCTCCACTTT. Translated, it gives CASSIQGGLDSPLHF.